This T cell receptor beta chain emerged from a study of blood T cell repertoires in COVID-19. CDR3 length: 17 residues. Germline V lookup: CDR1 SGHVS, CDR2 FNYEAQ. V was cut by 0 bases and J by 2 bases, with 15 bases left in between. Authors' processing steps: By means of reference gene primer amplification, nucleated cell counts were estimated. Profiled with immunoSEQ multiplex PCR; TCRdb holds only in-frame clones, not every one. V and J calls and clone size are those listed in that table; D and trimming were worked out from the DNA. This table has fewer than 250,000 clones, roughly 80% appearing once.

The sequence was obtained from a human donor in a cohort sampled during active COVID-19. Specimen: peripheral blood. The J gene is TRBJ2-3, the V gene TRBV7-6, with D perhaps matching TRBD2 (7 bases). In nucleotides, the CDR3 is TGTGCCAGCAGCTTAGCGGGGGGGCCAGGATACACAGATACGCAGTATTTT. It yields the protein CASSLAGGPGYTDTQYF.